A single sample gave rise to the 6 T cell receptor beta chains below, sequenced in a study of T cell responses to AZD1222 COVID-19 vaccine. Measured with immunoSEQ multiplex PCR; TCRdb has only the in-frame clones, and not every one. Among about 170,000 clones listed, roughly nine tenths were seen once. The sequences come from peripheral blood, collected on day 0 of AZD1222 vaccination. These TCRs come from an adult in good health.

The chain employs TRBV2 and TRBJ2-2, with TRBD1 identical over 10 bases. The CDR3 has 15 amino acids. Germline assignment: CDR1 SNHLY and CDR2 FYNNEI. Unmatched junction bases numbered 7, after V lost 6 bases and J lost 6 bases. The CDR3 nucleotides read TGTGCCAGCAGGAGACAGGGGGCCGGATCCGGGGAGCTGTTTTTT. Translation: CASRRQGAGSGELFF.

The table lists this clone with a count of one. The rearrangement joins TRBV18 to TRBJ1-2; TRBD1 matches at 7 bases. J lost 4 bases, V lost 0 bases, and 2 bases had no gene match. The CDR3 contains 14 residues. Germline CDR1 is KGHSH and CDR2 is LQKENI. CDR3 DNA: TGTGCCAGCTCACCACCGGACAGGATCTATGGCTACACCTTC. Translation: CASSPPDRIYGYTF.

The CDR3 bases are TGTGCCAGCAGCCCTAGCGGGGGGAGGGAGACCCAGTACTTC. This gives the protein CASSPSGGRETQYF. The chain couples TRBV7-2 to TRBJ2-5, with 11 bases identical to TRBD2. V lost 5 bases to trimming and J lost 5 bases; unmatched junction nucleotides: 4. The CDR3 sequence is 14 residues long. Germline V gene lookup returns CDR1 SGHTA and CDR2 FQGNSA.

The table lists this clone with a few counts. The rearrangement uses TRBV6-4 and TRBJ2-1; 7 bases fit TRBD1. CDR1 is MRHNA and CDR2 is SNTAGT in the germline V gene. This CDR3 is 13 amino acids long. Germline trimming cut 5 bases from V and 11 bases from J; bases unmatched to any gene: 9. The CDR3 DNA reads as TGTGCCAGCAGTTTCTCCGACAGGGACAAGCAGTTCTTC. Amino acids: CASSFSDRDKQFF.

This chain uses TRBV3-1 (or the pseudogene TRBV3-2) with TRBJ2-3; D gene ambiguous. CDR3 length: 14 residues. Trimming removed 0 bases at V and 14 bases at J, with 18 bases between. Germline CDR1 is LGHDT and CDR2 is YNNKEL (reference sequence). CDR3 sequence reads: CASSQDGVFLSMYF. DNA of the CDR3: TGTGCCAGCAGCCAAGATGGGGTCTTCCTTAGTATGTATTTT.

The chain links TRBV28 to TRBJ1-5; no firm D call. This CDR3 is built from 15 residues. CDR1 is MDHEN and CDR2 is SYDVKM in the germline V gene. V was trimmed by 6 bases and J by 2 bases, leaving 14 bases between them. In DNA form, the CDR3 reads TGTGCCAGCAGCCGCTGGGATCCGGGCAATCAGCCCCAGCATTTT. Its translation is CASSRWDPGNQPQHF.